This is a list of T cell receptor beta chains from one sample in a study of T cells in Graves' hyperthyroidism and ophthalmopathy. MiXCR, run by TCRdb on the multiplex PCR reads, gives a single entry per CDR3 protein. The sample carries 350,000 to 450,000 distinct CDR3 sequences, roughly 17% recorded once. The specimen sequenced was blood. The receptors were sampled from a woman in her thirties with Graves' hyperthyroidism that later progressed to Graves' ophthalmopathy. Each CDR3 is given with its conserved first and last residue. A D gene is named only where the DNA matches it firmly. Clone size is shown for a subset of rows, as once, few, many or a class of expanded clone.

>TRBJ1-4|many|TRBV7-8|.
TGTGCCAGCAGAGACGGAGTTGGCGGGGCAACTAATGAAAAACTGTTTTTT
CASRDGVGGATNEKLFF
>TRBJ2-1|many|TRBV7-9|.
TGTGCCAGCAGCGGGACCGCCTACAATGAGCAGTTCTTC
CASSGTAYNEQFF
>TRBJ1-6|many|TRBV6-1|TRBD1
TGTGCCAGCAGTTCGCCGGGACAGGAAAATTCACCCCTCCACTTT
CASSSPGQENSPLHF
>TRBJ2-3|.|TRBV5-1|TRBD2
TGCGCCAGCAGCTTCGGGAATGGACTAGCGGGTACGCAGTATTTT
CASSFGNGLAGTQYF
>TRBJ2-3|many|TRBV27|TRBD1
TGTGCCAGCAGACAGGGGGCCGGGGATACGCAGTATTTT
CASRQGAGDTQYF
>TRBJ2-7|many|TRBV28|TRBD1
TGTGCCAGCAGTCCGAGCCCGGGACAGCAGACCTACGAGCAGTACTTC
CASSPSPGQQTYEQYF
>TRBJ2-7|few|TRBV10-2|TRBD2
TGCGCCAGCAGTCGCCCGGGACTAGCGCGAGAATACGAGCAGTACTTC
CASSRPGLAREYEQYF
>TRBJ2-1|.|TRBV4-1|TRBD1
TGCGCCAGCAACGGAGAACAGGGGACCGGTGAGCAGTTCTTC
CASNGEQGTGEQFF
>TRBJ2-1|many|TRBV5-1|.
TGCGCCAGCAGCTTGTTCGACATGACCCCTTACAATGAGCAGTTCTTC
CASSLFDMTPYNEQFF
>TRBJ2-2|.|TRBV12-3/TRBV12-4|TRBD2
TGTGCCAGCAGTGGGGGGACTAGCGGGAGACAGGGCGGGGAGCTGTTTTTT
CASSGGTSGRQGGELFF